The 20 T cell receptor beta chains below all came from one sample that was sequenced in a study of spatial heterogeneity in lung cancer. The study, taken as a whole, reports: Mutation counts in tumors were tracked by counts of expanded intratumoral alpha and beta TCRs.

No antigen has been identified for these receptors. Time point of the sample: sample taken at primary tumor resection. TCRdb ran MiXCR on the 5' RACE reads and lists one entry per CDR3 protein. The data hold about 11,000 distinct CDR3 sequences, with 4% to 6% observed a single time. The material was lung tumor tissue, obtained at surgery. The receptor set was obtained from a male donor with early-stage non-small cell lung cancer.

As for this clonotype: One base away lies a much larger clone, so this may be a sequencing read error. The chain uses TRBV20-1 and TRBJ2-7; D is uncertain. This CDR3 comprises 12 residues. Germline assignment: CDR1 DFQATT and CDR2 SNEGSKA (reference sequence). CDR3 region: CSASLQDYELYF. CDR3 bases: TGCAGTGCTAGCCTTCAGGATTACGAGCTGTACTTC.

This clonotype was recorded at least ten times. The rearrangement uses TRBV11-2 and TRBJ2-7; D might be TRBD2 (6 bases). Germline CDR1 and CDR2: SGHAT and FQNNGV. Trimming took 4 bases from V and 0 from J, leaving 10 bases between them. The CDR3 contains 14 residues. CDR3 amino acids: CASSSRLDSYEQYF. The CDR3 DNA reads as TGTGCCAGCAGCTCCCGACTAGACTCCTACGAGCAGTACTTC. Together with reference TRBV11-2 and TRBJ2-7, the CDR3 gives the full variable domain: EAGVAQSPRYKIIEKRQSVAFWCNPISGHATLYWYQQILGQGPKLLIQFQNNGVVDDSQLPKDRFSAERLKGVDSTLKIQPAKLEDSAVYLCASSSRLDSYEQYFGPGTRLTVT.

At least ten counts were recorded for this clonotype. The CDR3 loop reads CASSSGRLEETQYF. The CDR3 nucleotides read TGTGCCAGCAGCTCGGGACGGCTAGAAGAGACCCAGTACTTC. The V and J genes are TRBV11-2 and TRBJ2-5; D could derive from TRBD1 or TRBD2 (5 bases each). Germline V CDR1 and CDR2: SGHAT, FQNNGV. The CDR3 consists of 14 residues. Trimming shortened V by 4 bases and J by 3 bases, and 12 bases separated the two germline ends.

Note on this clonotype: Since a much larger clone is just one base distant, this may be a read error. CDR3 nucleotides: TGTGCCAGCAGCCCTATGGACCATCGCTACGAGCAGTACTTC. It encodes CASSPMDHRYEQYF. The chain is built from TRBV9 and TRBJ2-7; D uncertain. V lost 4 bases to trimming and J lost 3 bases, with 14 bases between them. The CDR3 is 14 residues long. The germline CDR1 and CDR2 sequences are SGDLS and YYNGEE.

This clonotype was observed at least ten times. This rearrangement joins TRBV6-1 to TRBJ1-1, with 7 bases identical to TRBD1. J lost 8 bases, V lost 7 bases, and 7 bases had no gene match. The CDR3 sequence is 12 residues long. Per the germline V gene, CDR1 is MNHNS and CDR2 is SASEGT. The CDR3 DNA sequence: TGTGCCAGCATTGGGACAGCCCTCGAAGCTTTCTTT. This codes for CASIGTALEAFF.

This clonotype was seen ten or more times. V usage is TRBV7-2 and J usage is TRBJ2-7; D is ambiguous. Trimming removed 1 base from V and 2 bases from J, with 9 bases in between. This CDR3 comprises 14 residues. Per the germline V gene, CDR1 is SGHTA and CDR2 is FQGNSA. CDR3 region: CASSLGLRTYEQYF. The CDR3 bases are TGTGCCAGCAGCTTAGGGCTGCGAACCTACGAGCAGTACTTC. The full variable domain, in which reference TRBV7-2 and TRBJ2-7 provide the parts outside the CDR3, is GAGVSQSPSNKVTEKGKDVELRCDPISGHTALYWYRQSLGQGLEFLIYFQGNSAPDKSGLPSDRFSAERTGGSVSTLTIQRTQQEDSAVYLCASSLGLRTYEQYFGPGTRLTVT.

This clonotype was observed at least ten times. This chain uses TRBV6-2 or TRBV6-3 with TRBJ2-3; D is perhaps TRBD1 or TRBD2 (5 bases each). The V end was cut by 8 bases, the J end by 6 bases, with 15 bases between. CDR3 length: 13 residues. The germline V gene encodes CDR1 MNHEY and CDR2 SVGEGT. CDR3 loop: CASRDPSVDTQYF. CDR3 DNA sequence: TGTGCCAGCCGGGACCCCTCGGTGGATACGCAGTATTTT.

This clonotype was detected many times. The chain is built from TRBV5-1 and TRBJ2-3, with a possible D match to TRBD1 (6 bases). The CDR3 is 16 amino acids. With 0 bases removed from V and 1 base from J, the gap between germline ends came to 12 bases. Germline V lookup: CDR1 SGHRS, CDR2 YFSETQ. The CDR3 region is CASSLEGNRGTDTQYF. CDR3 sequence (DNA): TGCGCCAGCAGCTTGGAAGGGAACAGGGGCACAGATACGCAGTATTTT. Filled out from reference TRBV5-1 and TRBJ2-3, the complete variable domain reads KAGVTQTPRYLIKTRGQQVTLSCSPISGHRSVSWYQQTPGQGLQFLFEYFSETQRNKGNFPGRFSGRQFSNSRSEMNVSTLELGDSALYLCASSLEGNRGTDTQYFGPGTRLTVL.

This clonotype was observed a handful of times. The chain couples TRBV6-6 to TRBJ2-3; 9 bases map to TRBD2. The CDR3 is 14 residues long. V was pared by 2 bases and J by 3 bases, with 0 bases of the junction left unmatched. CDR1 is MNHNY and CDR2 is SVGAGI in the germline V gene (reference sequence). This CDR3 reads CASSYTSGTDTQYF. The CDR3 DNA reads TGTGCCAGCAGTTACACTAGCGGGACAGATACGCAGTATTTT.

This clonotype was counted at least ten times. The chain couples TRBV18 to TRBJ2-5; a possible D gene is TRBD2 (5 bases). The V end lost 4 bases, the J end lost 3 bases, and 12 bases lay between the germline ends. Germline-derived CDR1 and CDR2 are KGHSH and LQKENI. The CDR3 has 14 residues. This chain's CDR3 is CASSLATGKETQYF. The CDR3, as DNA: TGTGCCAGCTCACTCGCGACGGGGAAAGAGACCCAGTACTTC.

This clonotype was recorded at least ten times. CDR3 nucleotide sequence: TGCAGTGCTGAAACAGGGGGAAACTATGGCTACACCTTC. Encoded protein: CSAETGGNYGYTF. The chain employs TRBV20-1 and TRBJ1-2; TRBD1 aligns across 8 bases. This CDR3 is 13 amino acids long. The germline V gene encodes CDR1 DFQATT and CDR2 SNEGSKA (reference sequence). The V gene end was trimmed by 5 bases and the J gene end by 2 bases; junction bases not matched to a gene: 4.

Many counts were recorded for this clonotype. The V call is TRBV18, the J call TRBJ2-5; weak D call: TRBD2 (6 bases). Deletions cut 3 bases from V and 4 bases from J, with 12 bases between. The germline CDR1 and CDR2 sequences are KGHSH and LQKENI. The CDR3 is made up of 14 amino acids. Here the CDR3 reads CASSPNGGLETQYF. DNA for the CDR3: TGTGCCAGCTCACCTAATGGAGGGTTAGAGACCCAGTACTTC.

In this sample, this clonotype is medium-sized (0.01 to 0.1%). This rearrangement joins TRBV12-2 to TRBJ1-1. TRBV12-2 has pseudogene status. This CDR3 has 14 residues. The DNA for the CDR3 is TGTGCAAGTCTCCTAGGGCGCAGGAACACTGAAGCTTTCTTT. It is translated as CASLLGRRNTEAFF.

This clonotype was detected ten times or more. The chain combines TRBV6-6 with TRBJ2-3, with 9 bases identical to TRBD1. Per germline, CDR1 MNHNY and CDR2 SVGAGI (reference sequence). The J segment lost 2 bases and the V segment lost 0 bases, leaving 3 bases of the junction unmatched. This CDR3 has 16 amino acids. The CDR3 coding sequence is TGTGCCAGCAGTTACTCAGCACAGGGGGCCACAGATACGCAGTATTTT. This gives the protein CASSYSAQGATDTQYF.

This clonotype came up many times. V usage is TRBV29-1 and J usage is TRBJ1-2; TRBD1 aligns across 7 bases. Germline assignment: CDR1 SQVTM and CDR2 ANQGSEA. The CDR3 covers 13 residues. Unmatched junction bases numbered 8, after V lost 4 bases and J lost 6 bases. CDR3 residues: CSVVRDSYNGYTF. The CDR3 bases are TGCAGCGTTGTACGGGACAGCTATAATGGCTACACCTTC.

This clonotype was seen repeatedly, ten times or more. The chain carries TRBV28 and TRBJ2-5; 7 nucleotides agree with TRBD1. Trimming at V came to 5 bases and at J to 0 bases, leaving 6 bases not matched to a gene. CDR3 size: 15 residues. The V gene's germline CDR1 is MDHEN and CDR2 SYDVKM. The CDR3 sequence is CASSPGTAYQETQYF. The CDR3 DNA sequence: TGTGCCAGCAGTCCCGGGACAGCGTACCAAGAGACCCAGTACTTC.

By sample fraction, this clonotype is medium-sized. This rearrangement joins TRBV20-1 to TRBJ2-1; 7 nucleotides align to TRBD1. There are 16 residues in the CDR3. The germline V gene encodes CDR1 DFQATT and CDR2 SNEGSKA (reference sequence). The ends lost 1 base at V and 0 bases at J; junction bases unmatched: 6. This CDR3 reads CSARARQGSSYNEQFF. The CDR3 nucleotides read TGCAGTGCTAGAGCCAGACAGGGAAGCTCCTACAATGAGCAGTTCTTC.

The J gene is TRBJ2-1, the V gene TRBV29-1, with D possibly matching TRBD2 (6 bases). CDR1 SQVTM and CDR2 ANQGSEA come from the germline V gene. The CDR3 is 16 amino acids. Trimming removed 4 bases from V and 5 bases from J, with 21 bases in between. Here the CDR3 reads CSVGGGAAGPHNEQFF. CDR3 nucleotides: TGCAGCGTTGGTGGGGGTGCGGCGGGACCCCACAATGAGCAGTTCTTC.

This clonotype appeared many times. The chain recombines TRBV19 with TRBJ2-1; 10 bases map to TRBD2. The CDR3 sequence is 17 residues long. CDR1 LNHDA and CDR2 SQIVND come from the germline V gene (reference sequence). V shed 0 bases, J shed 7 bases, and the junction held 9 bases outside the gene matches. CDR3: CASSIDGGLAGVNEQFF. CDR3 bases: TGTGCCAGTAGTATAGATGGCGGGCTAGCGGGGGTGAATGAGCAGTTCTTC.

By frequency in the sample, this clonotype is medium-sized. The DNA of the CDR3 is TGTGCCAGCAGTTTACAGGGAGGAAATCACTATGGCTACACCTTC. It codes for CASSLQGGNHYGYTF. The chain uses TRBV6-5 and TRBJ1-2; D is perhaps TRBD1 (6 bases). The CDR3 runs 15 residues. From germline, CDR1 is MNHEY and CDR2 SVGAGI. Trimming stripped 4 bases from V and 3 bases from J, with 15 bases between.